This T cell receptor (beta chain) was sequenced for a study of blood T cell repertoires in COVID-19. About the research overall: Acute and convalescent COVID-19 specimens originated in the United States, Italy and Spain. Sample material is recorded as cDNA or gDNA derived from T cells, B-cell-depleted T cells, or PBMCs.

This CDR3 has 16 amino acids. Germline CDR1 and CDR2: SGHKS and YYEKEE (reference sequence). Trimming took off 0 bases at V and 4 bases at J, with 14 bases between the two ends. Original data processing: Scientists estimated how many nucleated cells there were by amplifying reference gene primers. This table comes from immunoSEQ multiplex PCR, and its TCRdb copy is limited to in-frame clones, with some not included. That table furnishes V, J and clone size, whereas the DNA furnished D and trimming. This table holds roughly 28,000 clones, 88% found once. The chain couples TRBV5-5 to TRBJ1-3; D uncertain. The receptor comes from a woman aged 45-59 years with active COVID-19. The sequenced material came from peripheral blood. The CDR3 DNA reads as TGTGCCAGCAGCTTGGTTTTATCGGGGATCGGAAACACCATATATTTT. Its protein product is CASSLVLSGIGNTIYF. Supplemented by reference TRBV5-5 and TRBJ1-3, the full variable domain reads DAGVTQSPTHLIKTRGQQVTLRCSPISGHKSVSWYQQVLGQGPQFIFQYYEKEERGRGNFPDRFSARQFPNYSSELNVNALLLGDSALYLCASSLVLSGIGNTIYFGEGSWLTVV.